This TCR beta chain is drawn from a study of CD8 T cell repertoires and HIV-1 epitope variants. TCRdb keeps only in-frame clones here, not all; method: immunoSEQ multiplex PCR. Here the sample spans 80,000 to 95,000 clones, just under 75% being singletons. CDR1 GTSNPN and CDR2 SVGIG come from the germline V gene (reference sequence). The CDR3 runs 10 residues. The V and J ends lost 6 bases and 10 bases respectively, with 12 bases between them. The sample holds a few counts of this clone. The chain recombines TRBV30 with TRBJ1-2, with D possibly TRBD1 on 5 matching bases. The sample comprised uncultured baseline CD8+ T cells from peripheral blood mononuclear cells (PBMCs). This TCR derives from a male donor with HIV. CDR3 sequence reads: CACLTGHYTF. The CDR3 DNA reads TGTGCCTGTCTGACGGGGCACTACACCTTC. Using reference TRBV30 and TRBJ1-2 for the parts outside the CDR3, the full variable domain is SQTIHQWPATLVQPVGSPLSLECTVEGTSNPNLYWYRQAAGRGLQLLFYSVGIGQISSEVPQNLSASRPQDRQFILSSKKLLLSDSGFYLCACLTGHYTFGSGTRLTVV.